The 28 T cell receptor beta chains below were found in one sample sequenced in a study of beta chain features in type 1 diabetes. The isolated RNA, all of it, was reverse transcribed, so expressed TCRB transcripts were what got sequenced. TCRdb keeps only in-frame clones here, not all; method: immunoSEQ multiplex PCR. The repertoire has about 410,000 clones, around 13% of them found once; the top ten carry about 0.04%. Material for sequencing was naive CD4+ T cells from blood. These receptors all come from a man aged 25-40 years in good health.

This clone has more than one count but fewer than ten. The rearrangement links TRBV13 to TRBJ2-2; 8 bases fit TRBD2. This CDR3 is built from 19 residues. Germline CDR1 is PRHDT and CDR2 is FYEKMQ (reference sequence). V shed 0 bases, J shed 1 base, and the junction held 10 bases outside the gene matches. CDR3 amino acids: CASSLGFPSGSVNTGELFF. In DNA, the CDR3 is TGTGCCAGCAGCTTAGGCTTCCCTAGCGGGTCCGTGAACACCGGGGAGCTGTTTTTT. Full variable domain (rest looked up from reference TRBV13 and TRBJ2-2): AAGVIQSPRHLIKEKRETATLKCYPIPRHDTVYWYQQGPGQDPQFLISFYEKMQSDKGSIPDRFSAQQFSDYHSELNMSSLELGDSALYFCASSLGFPSGSVNTGELFFGEGSRLTVL.

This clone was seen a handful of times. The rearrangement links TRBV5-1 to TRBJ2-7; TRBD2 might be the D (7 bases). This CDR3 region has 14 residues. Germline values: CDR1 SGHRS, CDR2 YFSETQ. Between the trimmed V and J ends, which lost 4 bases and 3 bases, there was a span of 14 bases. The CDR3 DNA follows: TGCGCCAGCAGCCCGCAGGGAGGGGGCTACGAGCAGTACTTC. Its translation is CASSPQGGGYEQYF.

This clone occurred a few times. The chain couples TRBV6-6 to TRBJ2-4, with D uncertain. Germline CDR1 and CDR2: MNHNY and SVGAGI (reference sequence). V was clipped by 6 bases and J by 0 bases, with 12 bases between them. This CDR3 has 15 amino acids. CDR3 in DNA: TGTGCCAGCAGATTCTCGGACGGAGCCAAAAACATTCAGTACTTC. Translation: CASRFSDGAKNIQYF.

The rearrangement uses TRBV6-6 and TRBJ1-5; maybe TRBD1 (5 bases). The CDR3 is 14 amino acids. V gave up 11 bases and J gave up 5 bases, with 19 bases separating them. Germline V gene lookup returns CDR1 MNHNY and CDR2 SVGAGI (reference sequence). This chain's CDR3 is CAVERSGGYQPQHF. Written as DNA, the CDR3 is TGTGCCGTTGAACGAAGTGGGGGTTATCAGCCCCAGCATTTT.

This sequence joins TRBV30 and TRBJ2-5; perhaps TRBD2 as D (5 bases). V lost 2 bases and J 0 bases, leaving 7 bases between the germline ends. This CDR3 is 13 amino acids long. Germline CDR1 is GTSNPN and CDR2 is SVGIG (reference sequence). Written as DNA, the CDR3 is TGTGCCTGGAGTAGAGGGTACCAAGAGACCCAGTACTTC. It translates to CAWSRGYQETQYF. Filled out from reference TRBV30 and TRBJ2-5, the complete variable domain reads SQTIHQWPATLVQPVGSPLSLECTVEGTSNPNLYWYRQAAGRGLQLLFYSVGIGQISSEVPQNLSASRPQDRQFILSSKKLLLSDSGFYLCAWSRGYQETQYFGPGTRLLVL.

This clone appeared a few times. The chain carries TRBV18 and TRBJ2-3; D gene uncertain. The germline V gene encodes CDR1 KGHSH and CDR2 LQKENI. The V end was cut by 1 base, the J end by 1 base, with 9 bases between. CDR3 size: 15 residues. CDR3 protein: CASSPLPQGTDTQYF. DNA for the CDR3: TGTGCCAGCTCACCACTTCCCCAGGGCACAGATACGCAGTATTTT. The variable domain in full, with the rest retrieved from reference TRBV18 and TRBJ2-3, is NAGVMQNPRHLVRRRGQEARLRCSPMKGHSHVYWYRQLPEEGLKFMVYLQKENIIDESGMPKERFSAEFPKEGPSILRIQQVVRGDSAAYFCASSPLPQGTDTQYFGPGTRLTVL.

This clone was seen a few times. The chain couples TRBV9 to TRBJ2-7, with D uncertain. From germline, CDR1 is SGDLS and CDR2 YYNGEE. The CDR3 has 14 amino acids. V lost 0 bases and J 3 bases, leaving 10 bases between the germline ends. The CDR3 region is CASSVAGSGYEQYF. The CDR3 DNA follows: TGTGCCAGCAGCGTAGCAGGTTCTGGCTACGAGCAGTACTTC.

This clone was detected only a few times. The CDR3 nucleotides are TGTGCCAGCAGCCCGAGACAGGGAAGGGGAGAGACCCAGTACTTC. It encodes CASSPRQGRGETQYF. V and J are TRBV7-3 and TRBJ2-5; 7 nucleotides align to TRBD1. Germline-derived CDR1 and CDR2 are SGHTA and FQGTGA. V lost 5 bases, J lost 4 bases, and 10 bases stayed unmatched. The CDR3 sequence is 15 residues long.

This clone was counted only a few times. CDR3 sequence reads: CASSVAVDNEQFF. The CDR3 nucleotides read TGTGCCAGCAGCGTAGCTGTGGACAATGAGCAGTTCTTC. This chain uses TRBV9 with TRBJ2-1; D not resolved. The germline V and J ends were trimmed by 0 bases and 5 bases, with 6 bases remaining between them. Germline CDR1 reads SGDLS; CDR2 reads YYNGEE. The CDR3 is made up of 13 amino acids. The variable domain in full, with the rest retrieved from reference TRBV9 and TRBJ2-1, is DSGVTQTPKHLITATGQRVTLRCSPRSGDLSVYWYQQSLDQGLQFLIQYYNGEERAKGNILERFSAQQFPDLHSELNLSSLELGDSALYFCASSVAVDNEQFFGPGTRLTVL.

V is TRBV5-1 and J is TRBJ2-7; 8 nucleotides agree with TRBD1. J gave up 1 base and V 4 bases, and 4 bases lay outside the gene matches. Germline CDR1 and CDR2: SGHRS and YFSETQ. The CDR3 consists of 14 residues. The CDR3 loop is CASSRTGGSYEQYV. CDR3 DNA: TGCGCCAGCAGCCGAACAGGGGGATCCTACGAGCAGTACGTC.

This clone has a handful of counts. CDR3 nucleotide sequence: TGTGCCAGCAGTTACGGGCTGGGGCATAATTCACCCCTCCACTTT. It codes for CASSYGLGHNSPLHF. This chain links TRBV6-6 with TRBJ1-6, with D possibly being TRBD1 (5 bases). The germline CDR1 and CDR2 sequences are MNHNY and SVGAGI (reference sequence). CDR3 length: 15 residues. Trimming cost V 2 bases and J 5 bases, with 10 bases left between them.

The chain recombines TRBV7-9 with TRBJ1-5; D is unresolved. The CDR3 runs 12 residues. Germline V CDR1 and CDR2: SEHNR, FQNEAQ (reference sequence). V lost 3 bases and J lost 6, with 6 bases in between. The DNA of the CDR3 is TGTGCCAGCAGCTTCATGGGTCAGCCCCAGCATTTT. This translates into CASSFMGQPQHF.

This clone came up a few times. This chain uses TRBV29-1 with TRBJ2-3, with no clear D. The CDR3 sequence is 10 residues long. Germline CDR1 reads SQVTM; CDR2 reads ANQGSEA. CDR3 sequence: CTTEGDTQYF. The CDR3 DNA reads TGCACCACCGAAGGGGATACGCAGTATTTT.

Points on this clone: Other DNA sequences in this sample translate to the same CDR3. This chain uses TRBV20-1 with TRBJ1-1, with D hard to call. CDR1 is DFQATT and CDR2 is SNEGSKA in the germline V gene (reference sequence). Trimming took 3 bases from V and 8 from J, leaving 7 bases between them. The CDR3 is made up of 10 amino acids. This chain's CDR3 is CSASRVEAFF. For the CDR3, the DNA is TGCAGTGCTAGTAGGGTCGAAGCTTTCTTT.

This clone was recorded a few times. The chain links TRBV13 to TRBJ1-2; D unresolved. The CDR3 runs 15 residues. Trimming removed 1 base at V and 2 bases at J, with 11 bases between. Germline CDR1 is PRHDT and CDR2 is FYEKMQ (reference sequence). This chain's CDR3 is CASSLEGRPNYGYTF. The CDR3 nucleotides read TGTGCCAGCAGCTTAGAAGGAAGACCCAACTATGGCTACACCTTC.

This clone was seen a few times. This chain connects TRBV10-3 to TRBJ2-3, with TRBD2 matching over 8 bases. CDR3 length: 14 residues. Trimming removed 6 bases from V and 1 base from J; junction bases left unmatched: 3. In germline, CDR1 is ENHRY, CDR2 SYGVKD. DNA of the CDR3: TGTGCCATCAGAACAGCGGGGGGCACAGATACGCAGTATTTT. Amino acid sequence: CAIRTAGGTDTQYF.

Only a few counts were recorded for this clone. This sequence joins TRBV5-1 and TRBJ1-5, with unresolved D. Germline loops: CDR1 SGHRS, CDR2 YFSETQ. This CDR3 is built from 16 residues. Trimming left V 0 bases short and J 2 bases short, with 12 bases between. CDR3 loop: CASSLEGRLGNQPQHF. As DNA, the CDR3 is TGCGCCAGCAGCTTGGAGGGCAGATTGGGCAATCAGCCCCAGCATTTT. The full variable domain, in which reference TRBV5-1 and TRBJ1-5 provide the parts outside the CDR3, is KAGVTQTPRYLIKTRGQQVTLSCSPISGHRSVSWYQQTPGQGLQFLFEYFSETQRNKGNFPGRFSGRQFSNSRSEMNVSTLELGDSALYLCASSLEGRLGNQPQHFGDGTRLSIL.

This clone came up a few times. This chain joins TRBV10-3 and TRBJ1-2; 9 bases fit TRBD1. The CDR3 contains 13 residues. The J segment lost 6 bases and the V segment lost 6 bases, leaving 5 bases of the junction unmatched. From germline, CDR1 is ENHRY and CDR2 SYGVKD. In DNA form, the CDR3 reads TGTGCCATCAGCCTAGGACAGGGGAATGGCTACACCTTC. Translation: CAISLGQGNGYTF.

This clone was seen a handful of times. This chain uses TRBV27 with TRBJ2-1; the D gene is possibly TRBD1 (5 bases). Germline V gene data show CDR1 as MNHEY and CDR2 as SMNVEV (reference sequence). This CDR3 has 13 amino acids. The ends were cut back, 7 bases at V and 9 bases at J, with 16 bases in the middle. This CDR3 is CASTPDKSGEQFF. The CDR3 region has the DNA TGTGCCAGCACCCCGGACAAGTCCGGTGAGCAGTTCTTC.

The CDR3 DNA reads TGTGCCAGCAGCGCCCAGGGATCTGGAAACACCATATATTTT. Translating it yields CASSAQGSGNTIYF. This chain uses TRBV9 with TRBJ1-3, with D possibly TRBD1 on 5 matching bases. Trimming removed 3 bases from V and 1 base from J, with 8 bases in between. The CDR3 consists of 14 residues. Germline-derived CDR1 and CDR2 are SGDLS and YYNGEE.

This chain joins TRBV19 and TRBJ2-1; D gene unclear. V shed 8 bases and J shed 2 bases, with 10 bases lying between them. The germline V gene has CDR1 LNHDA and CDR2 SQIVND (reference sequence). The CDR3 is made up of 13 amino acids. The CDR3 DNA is TGTGCCAGTTTTTCTGGGGCCTACAATGAGCAGTTCTTC. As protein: CASFSGAYNEQFF. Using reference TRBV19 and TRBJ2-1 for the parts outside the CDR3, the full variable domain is DGGITQSPKYLFRKEGQNVTLSCEQNLNHDAMYWYRQDPGQGLRLIYYSQIVNDFQKGDIAEGYSVSREKKESFPLTVTSAQKNPTAFYLCASFSGAYNEQFFGPGTRLTVL.

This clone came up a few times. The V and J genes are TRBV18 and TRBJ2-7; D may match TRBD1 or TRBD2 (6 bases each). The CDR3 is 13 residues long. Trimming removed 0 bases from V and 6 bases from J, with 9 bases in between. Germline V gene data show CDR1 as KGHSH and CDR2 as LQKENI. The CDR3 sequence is CASSPPKGGEQYV. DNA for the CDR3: TGTGCCAGCTCACCACCGAAGGGGGGCGAGCAGTACGTC.

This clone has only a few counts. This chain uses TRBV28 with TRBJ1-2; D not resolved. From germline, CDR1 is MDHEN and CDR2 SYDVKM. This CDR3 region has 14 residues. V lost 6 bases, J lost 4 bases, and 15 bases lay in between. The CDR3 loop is CASRSGRVPYGYTF. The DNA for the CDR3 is TGTGCCAGCAGATCGGGGAGAGTTCCCTATGGCTACACCTTC.

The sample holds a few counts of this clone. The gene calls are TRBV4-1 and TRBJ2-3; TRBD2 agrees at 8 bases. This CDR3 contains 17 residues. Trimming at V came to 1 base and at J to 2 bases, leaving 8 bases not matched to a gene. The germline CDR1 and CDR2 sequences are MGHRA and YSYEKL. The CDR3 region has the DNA TGCGCCAGCAGCCAAGGGGTAGCGGGGTTGCTCACAGATACGCAGTATTTT. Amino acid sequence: CASSQGVAGLLTDTQYF.

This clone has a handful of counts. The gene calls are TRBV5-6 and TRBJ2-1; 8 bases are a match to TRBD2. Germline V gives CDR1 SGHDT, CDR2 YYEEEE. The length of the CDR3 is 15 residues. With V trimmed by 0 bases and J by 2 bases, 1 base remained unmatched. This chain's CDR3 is CASSLELAAYNEQFF. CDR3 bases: TGTGCCAGCAGCTTGGAACTAGCGGCCTACAATGAGCAGTTCTTC.

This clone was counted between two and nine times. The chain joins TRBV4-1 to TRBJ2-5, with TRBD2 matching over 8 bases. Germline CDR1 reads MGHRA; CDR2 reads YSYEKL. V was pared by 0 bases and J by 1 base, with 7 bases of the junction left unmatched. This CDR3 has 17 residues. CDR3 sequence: CASSQDGRGGPQETQYF. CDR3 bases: TGCGCCAGCAGCCAAGACGGACGCGGGGGGCCCCAAGAGACCCAGTACTTC.

The CDR3 sequence is CATRGSGELFF. DNA for the CDR3: TGTGCCACAAGAGGGAGCGGGGAGCTGTTTTTT. The rearrangement links TRBV6-5 to TRBJ2-2, with a possible D match to TRBD2 (5 bases). Trimming pared 10 bases from V and 7 bases from J, leaving 10 bases between. The CDR3 runs to 11 residues. The germline V gene has CDR1 MNHEY and CDR2 SVGAGI.

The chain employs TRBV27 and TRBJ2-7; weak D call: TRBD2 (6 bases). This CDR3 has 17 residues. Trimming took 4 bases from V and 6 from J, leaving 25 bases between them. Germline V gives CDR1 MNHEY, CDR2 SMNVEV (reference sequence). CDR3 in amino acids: CASSSPPRAERESEQYV. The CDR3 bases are TGTGCCAGCAGTTCTCCTCCTAGGGCAGAACGGGAGTCCGAGCAGTACGTC.